Listed below are T cell receptor beta chains from one sample, sequenced in a study of cytomegalovirus exposure and HLA in healthy donors. The method was immunoSEQ multiplex PCR; TCRdb's version includes in-frame clones alone and lacks a portion of them. The table has some 130,000 clones, roughly 70% seen once. Sequenced: PBMCs. These receptors were collected from a human donor in good health. CDR3s include the opening cysteine and the closing phenylalanine or tryptophan. D genes are given only for firm matches. Where a row states a size, it is once, few, many or the class of an expanded clone; other rows omit it.

TRBJ1-2 . TRBD1 TRBV28 CASSFVNRGLMATGYTF TGTGCCAGCAGTTTCGTCAACAGGGGGCTTATGGCTACGGGCTACACCTTC
TRBJ1-2 . . TRBV2 CASSQVAAGYTF TGTGCCAGCTCCCAGGTGGCAGCCGGCTACACCTTC
TRBJ1-1 . TRBD1 TRBV5-1 CASSAARGMNTEAFF TGCGCCAGCAGCGCCGCCAGGGGGATGAACACTGAAGCTTTCTTT
TRBJ2-3 . . TRBV6-6 CASSYGGRRTDTQYF TGTGCCAGCAGTTACGGGGGGAGGAGGACAGATACGCAGTATTTT
TRBJ2-1 . . TRBV5-8 CASSPRYAASYNEQFF TGTGCCAGCAGCCCTCGTTATGCGGCCTCCTACAATGAGCAGTTCTTC
TRBJ1-5 . . TRBV4-1 CASSQRGYGNQPQHF TGCGCCAGCAGCCAACGAGGGTATGGCAATCAGCCCCAGCATTTT
TRBJ2-5 . TRBD1 TRBV10-3 CAIRGTGNQYF TGTGCCATCAGGGGGACAGGGAACCAGTACTTC
TRBJ1-1 . TRBD1 TRBV4-1 CASSPGTGVPNTEAFF TGCGCCAGCAGCCCAGGGACAGGGGTCCCCAACACTGAAGCTTTCTTT
TRBJ2-3 few TRBD2 TRBV15 CATSNPGGQSDTQYF TGTGCCACCAGCAACCCGGGGGGTCAGTCAGATACGCAGTATTTT
TRBJ2-7 . TRBD1 TRBV28 CASREAGTGGRYEQYF TGTGCCAGCAGGGAAGCCGGGACAGGGGGCCGGTACGAGCAGTACTTC
TRBJ2-5 . TRBD2 TRBV9 CASSVGTGGLAGGDETQYF TGTGCCAGCAGCGTAGGAACGGGGGGACTAGCGGGAGGGGATGAGACCCAGTACTTC
TRBJ2-1 . TRBD1 TRBV15 CATSNSKRVRDRGIYNEQFF TGTGCCACCAGCAATTCCAAGCGAGTCAGAGACAGGGGAATATACAATGAGCAGTTCTTC
TRBJ2-5 . TRBD1 TRBV5-5 CASSFTGGRGETQYF TGTGCCAGCAGTTTTACAGGGGGGAGAGGAGAGACCCAGTACTTC
TRBJ1-2 . . TRBV27 CASSRQAGDGYTF TGTGCCAGCAGCAGACAGGCTGGGGATGGCTACACCTTC
TRBJ2-7 few TRBD2 TRBV5-4 CASRSASGSYEQYF TGTGCCAGCAGGTCGGCTAGCGGGAGCTACGAGCAGTACTTC
TRBJ2-1 . TRBD2 TRBV5-6 CASSPFQTGGSSYNEQFF TGTGCCAGCAGCCCGTTTCAGACGGGAGGGAGCTCCTACAATGAGCAGTTCTTC
TRBJ2-7 . TRBD2 TRBV5-1 CASSRGGTSEIEQYF TGCGCCAGCAGCCGCGGAGGGACTAGCGAAATAGAGCAGTACTTC
TRBJ2-1 . TRBD2 TRBV5-4 CASSPGGTSGIHNEQFF TGTGCCAGCAGCCCGGGGGGGACTAGCGGAATACACAATGAGCAGTTCTTC
TRBJ2-3 . . TRBV6-1 CASSGHSGVSDTQYF TGTGCCAGCAGTGGCCACTCGGGAGTTTCGGATACGCAGTATTTT
TRBJ2-3 . . TRBV9 CASSATPRSDTQYF TGTGCCAGCAGCGCCACCCCCAGGTCAGATACGCAGTATTTT
TRBJ2-7 . TRBD2 TRBV27 CASSSGLAGVSEQYF TGTGCCAGCAGTTCGGGACTAGCGGGAGTTTCCGAGCAGTACTTC
TRBJ2-2 . TRBD1 TRBV5-8 CASSLATGTVNTGELFF TGTGCCAGCAGCTTGGCTACCGGGACAGTTAACACCGGGGAGCTGTTTTTT
TRBJ1-2 . . TRBV28 CASSLGAVVYGYTF TGTGCCAGCAGTTTAGGGGCAGTTGTCTATGGCTACACCTTC
TRBJ1-4 . . TRBV5-1 CASSKDTSSEKLFF TGCGCCAGCAGCAAGGACACGTCCTCTGAAAAACTGTTTTTT
TRBJ2-3 . TRBD2 TRBV29-1 CSVETSGSFRDTQYF TGCAGCGTTGAAACTAGCGGGAGTTTTAGAGATACGCAGTATTTT
TRBJ1-5 . . TRBV6-1 CASSALGGSNQPQHF TGTGCCAGCAGTGCGCTGGGAGGGAGCAATCAGCCCCAGCATTTT
TRBJ2-2 . TRBD1 TRBV7-8 CASRTTGTGVTGELFF TGTGCCAGCAGGACGACCGGGACAGGGGTCACCGGGGAGCTGTTTTTT
TRBJ2-7 . TRBD2 TRBV28 CASSTGTSGRATLREQYF TGTGCCAGCAGCACCGGGACTAGCGGGAGGGCCACGCTTCGCGAGCAGTACTTC
TRBJ2-7 . TRBD2 TRBV28 CASSLSGRSDEQYF TGTGCCAGCAGTTTAAGCGGGAGAAGCGACGAGCAGTACTTC
TRBJ2-1 . TRBD2 TRBV7-9 CASSPLRGGRYSYNEQFF TGTGCCAGCAGCCCCCTCCGAGGCGGGAGGTACTCCTACAATGAGCAGTTCTTC
TRBJ1-5 . TRBD1 TRBV7-8 CASSRYRGRPGQPQHF TGTGCCAGCAGCAGATACAGGGGCCGCCCGGGTCAGCCCCAGCATTTT
TRBJ2-1 few . TRBV5-1 CASSSAGGNEQFF TGCGCCAGCAGCAGCGCCGGAGGCAATGAGCAGTTCTTC
TRBJ1-5 . TRBD1 TRBV28 CASSPRQGHQPQHF TGTGCCAGCAGTCCTAGACAGGGCCATCAGCCCCAGCATTTT
TRBJ1-1 once . TRBV6-5 CASSYGQGRMGTEAFF TGTGCCAGCAGTTACGGGCAGGGAAGGATGGGGACTGAAGCTTTCTTT
TRBJ2-5 . . TRBV7-2 CASSLVKRELGETQYF TGTGCCAGCAGCTTAGTAAAACGGGAGTTAGGAGAGACCCAGTACTTC
TRBJ2-1 few TRBD1 TRBV4-3 CASSLSRDREENEQFF TGCGCCAGCAGCCTTTCCCGGGACAGGGAGGAGAATGAGCAGTTCTTC
TRBJ1-1 . TRBD1 TRBV7-9 CASSNRDRDSTEAFF TGTGCCAGCTCAAACCGGGACAGGGATTCGACTGAAGCTTTCTTT
TRBJ1-3 . TRBD1 TRBV28 CASSFPDRASRNTIYF TGTGCCAGCAGTTTCCCCGACAGGGCCTCCAGAAACACCATATATTTT
TRBJ2-5 once TRBD1 TRBV5-1 CASKETGAQETQYF TGCGCCAGCAAGGAGACAGGGGCACAAGAGACCCAGTACTTC
TRBJ2-5 . . TRBV19 CASSTSQIWETQYF TGTGCCAGTAGTACCTCACAGATCTGGGAGACCCAGTACTTC